These 30 T cell receptor beta chains were all obtained from the same sample, sequenced in a study of blood T cell repertoires in COVID-19. Profiled with immunoSEQ multiplex PCR; TCRdb holds only in-frame clones, not every one. The data show 190,000 or so clones, 70% to 90% seen once. The sequenced sample consisted of peripheral blood. These receptors were taken from a man between 60 and 75 years old with COVID-19, enrolled during active disease.

V is TRBV5-1 and J is TRBJ1-6; 10 positions agree with TRBD1. Germline V gives CDR1 SGHRS, CDR2 YFSETQ. Losses at the gene ends were 7 bases for V and 6 bases for J; bases not matched to a gene: 7. The CDR3 is 15 amino acids. The CDR3 DNA sequence: TGCGCCAGCCGACAGGGGGCGCCGAGTAATTCACCCCTCCACTTT. Residues: CASRQGAPSNSPLHF. Full variable domain (remainder filled in from reference TRBV5-1 and TRBJ1-6): KAGVTQTPRYLIKTRGQQVTLSCSPISGHRSVSWYQQTPGQGLQFLFEYFSETQRNKGNFPGRFSGRQFSNSRSEMNVSTLELGDSALYLCASRQGAPSNSPLHFGNGTRLTVT.

The V call is TRBV19, the J call TRBJ1-1, with 7 bases matching TRBD1. J lost 5 bases, V lost 6 bases, and 6 bases had no gene match. The CDR3 extends over 13 amino acids. Germline CDR1 LNHDA, CDR2 SQIVND (reference sequence). The CDR3: CASSPQDRTEAFF. CDR3 nucleotide sequence: TGTGCCAGTAGCCCTCAGGACAGGACTGAAGCTTTCTTT.

The rearrangement links TRBV27 to TRBJ1-3; D is perhaps TRBD1 (6 bases). The CDR3 has 14 residues. Trimming removed 6 bases at V and 3 bases at J, with 12 bases between. Germline lookup yields CDR1 MNHEY and CDR2 SMNVEV (reference sequence). CDR3 sequence (DNA): TGTGCCAGCAGGCCGACAGGCTTTGGAAACACCATATATTTT. It encodes CASRPTGFGNTIYF.

A few counts support this clone. The rearrangement joins TRBV4-1 to TRBJ1-2, with unresolved D. V was clipped by 0 bases and J by 5 bases, with 13 bases between them. Germline-derived CDR1 and CDR2 are MGHRA and YSYEKL. The length of the CDR3 is 15 residues. The CDR3 here is CASSQENTGSYGYTF. For the CDR3, the DNA is TGCGCCAGCAGCCAAGAAAATACGGGTAGTTATGGCTACACCTTC.

The chain links TRBV15 to TRBJ2-1, with D tentatively TRBD2 (5 bases). Germline V gene lookup returns CDR1 LNHNV and CDR2 YYDKDF (reference sequence). CDR3 length: 12 amino acids. V was cut by 1 base and J by 9 bases, with 7 bases left in between. The CDR3 loop reads CATSRVGLEQFF. DNA for the CDR3: TGTGCCACCAGCAGAGTTGGACTTGAGCAGTTCTTC.

Only a few counts were recorded for this clone. The genes are TRBV6-6 and TRBJ1-3; 7 bases align to TRBD1. The V gene's germline CDR1 is MNHNY and CDR2 SVGAGI (reference sequence). After removal of 4 bases from V and 4 bases from J, the junction contained 4 bases not matched to a gene. The CDR3 loop spans 14 amino acids. The CDR3 reads CASSSPDRGNTIYF. The DNA for the CDR3 is TGTGCCAGCAGTTCCCCGGACAGGGGAAACACCATATATTTT.

The chain carries TRBV25-1 and TRBJ2-3; 7 bases line up with TRBD1. Trimming removed 3 bases from V and 3 bases from J; junction bases left unmatched: 0. Germline lookup yields CDR1 MGHDK and CDR2 SYGVNS. This CDR3 has 13 amino acids. The CDR3 is CASSETGTDTQYF. The CDR3 nucleotides are TGTGCCAGCAGTGAGACAGGGACAGATACGCAGTATTTT. The full variable domain, with the rest looked up from reference TRBV25-1 and TRBJ2-3, is EADIYQTPRYLVIGTGKKITLECSQTMGHDKMYWYQQDPGMELHLIHYSYGVNSTEKGDLSSESTVSRIRTEHFPLTLESARPSHTSQYLCASSETGTDTQYFGPGTRLTVL.

The count of this clone is one. DNA of the CDR3: TGCGCCAGCAGCCTGGCGGGGTTGGAGAACACTGAAGCTTTCTTT. It yields the protein CASSLAGLENTEAFF. The rearrangement joins TRBV5-1 to TRBJ1-1; D is uncertain. V lost 4 bases and J 1 base, leaving 14 bases between the germline ends. Germline CDR1 SGHRS, CDR2 YFSETQ. The CDR3 is 15 residues long.

The chain has TRBV18 and TRBJ2-3; D is unresolved. The ends were cut back, 3 bases at V and 1 base at J, with 20 bases in the middle. Germline assignment: CDR1 KGHSH and CDR2 LQKENI. The CDR3 sequence is 18 residues long. CDR3 sequence (DNA): TGTGCCAGCTCACCTAGGCGCGGTGAGGCAGAGCGCACAGATACGCAGTATTTT. This codes for CASSPRRGEAERTDTQYF.

The CDR3 nucleotides are TGTGCCAGCTCGCCCGGGACAGGGGGATCCTATGGCTACACCTTC. It specifies CASSPGTGGSYGYTF. This chain joins TRBV18 and TRBJ1-2; TRBD1 matches at 11 bases. V lost 6 bases and J lost 4; bases outside the gene matches: 7. The CDR3 is 15 amino acids. Germline V gene lookup returns CDR1 KGHSH and CDR2 LQKENI.

This chain joins TRBV9 and TRBJ1-1, with no clear D. Deletions cut 3 bases from V and 1 base from J, with 7 bases between. Germline loops: CDR1 SGDLS, CDR2 YYNGEE. The CDR3 has 13 residues. DNA for the CDR3: TGTGCCAGCAGCGAGGGAGCGAACACTGAAGCTTTCTTT. Translated: CASSEGANTEAFF.

The table lists this clone with a few counts. The genes are TRBV9 and TRBJ2-7; no definite D call. With 1 base removed from V and 2 bases from J, the gap between germline ends came to 13 bases. Germline loops: CDR1 SGDLS, CDR2 YYNGEE. The CDR3 runs 15 residues. In DNA, the CDR3 is TGTGCCAGCAGCGTAAGCCCCGCATATCCCTACGAGCAGTACTTC. Translating gives CASSVSPAYPYEQYF.

V usage is TRBV10-3 and J usage is TRBJ1-2; 7 bases align to TRBD1. Germline assignment: CDR1 ENHRY and CDR2 SYGVKD. Germline trimming cut 3 bases from V and 4 bases from J; bases unmatched to any gene: 5. There are 14 residues in the CDR3. The CDR3 DNA sequence: TGTGCCATCAGTGAAGAGACAGGGACCTATGGCTACACCTTC. This translates into CAISEETGTYGYTF.

This sequence joins TRBV4-2 and TRBJ1-1, with a possible D match to TRBD1 (5 bases). Germline loops: CDR1 LGHNA, CDR2 YNFKEQ. The ends were cut back, 2 bases at V and 0 bases at J, with 13 bases in the middle. The CDR3 length is 16 residues. The chain's CDR3 is CASSQLTELMNTEAFF. CDR3 nucleotide sequence: TGTGCCAGCAGCCAATTGACAGAGCTCATGAACACTGAAGCTTTCTTT.

CDR3 in DNA: TGTGCCAGTAGTATAGATCTCGAGACAGGGGTCACCTACGAGCAGTACTTC. Translated, it gives CASSIDLETGVTYEQYF. The gene calls are TRBV19 and TRBJ2-7; 8 bases are shared with TRBD1. The ends lost 0 bases at V and 2 bases at J; junction bases unmatched: 9. Germline V gene data show CDR1 as LNHDA and CDR2 as SQIVND (reference sequence). The length of the CDR3 is 17 residues.

The chain combines TRBV5-1 with TRBJ1-1; TRBD1 might be the D (6 bases). Trimming left V 4 bases short and J 1 base short, with 11 bases between. The CDR3 consists of 14 residues. Per the germline V gene, CDR1 is SGHRS and CDR2 is YFSETQ. The CDR3 region is CASSQLTGNTEAFF. For the CDR3, the DNA is TGCGCCAGCAGCCAACTGACAGGGAACACTGAAGCTTTCTTT. The full variable domain, completed using reference TRBV5-1 and TRBJ1-1, is KAGVTQTPRYLIKTRGQQVTLSCSPISGHRSVSWYQQTPGQGLQFLFEYFSETQRNKGNFPGRFSGRQFSNSRSEMNVSTLELGDSALYLCASSQLTGNTEAFFGQGTRLTVV.

V usage is TRBV6-5 and J usage is TRBJ1-5; weak D call: TRBD1 (5 bases). The ends were cut back, 7 bases at V and 0 bases at J, with 13 bases in the middle. The CDR3 extends over 15 amino acids. From germline, CDR1 is MNHEY and CDR2 SVGAGI. In DNA, the CDR3 is TGTGCCAGCAAACTCGACAGATATAGCAATCAGCCCCAGCATTTT. Its translation: CASKLDRYSNQPQHF.

The chain uses TRBV21-1 and TRBJ1-2; the table names TRBD1, a call not compared with the DNA. TRBV21-1 is annotated as a pseudogene. CDR3 length equals 18 residues. CDR3 DNA: TGTGCCAGCAGCAAAGCGCACAGGGGACAAATCACTAACTATGGCTACACCTTC. It translates to CASSKAHRGQITNYGYTF.

This clone has only a few counts. This chain connects TRBV19 to TRBJ1-5, with 8 bases lining up with TRBD1. J gave up 2 bases and V 4 bases, and 16 bases lay outside the gene matches. CDR3 size: 19 residues. Germline-derived CDR1 and CDR2 are LNHDA and SQIVND (reference sequence). CDR3 DNA sequence: TGTGCCAGTAGTACCCCACCGGGACAGGCGGGTCTTGGCAATCAGCCCCAGCATTTT. The encoded protein is CASSTPPGQAGLGNQPQHF.

The chain couples TRBV29-1 to TRBJ1-2; TRBD1 matches at 8 bases. The V gene's germline CDR1 is SQVTM and CDR2 ANQGSEA. The CDR3 runs 12 residues. Trimming at V came to 7 bases and at J to 3 bases, leaving 4 bases not matched to a gene. The CDR3 DNA reads as TGCAGCGGCACGGGACAGGACTATGGCTACACCTTC. It encodes CSGTGQDYGYTF.

This clone was seen only a few times. This rearrangement joins TRBV4-1 to TRBJ2-6, with D unresolved. Germline V gene sequence: CDR1 MGHRA, CDR2 YSYEKL. This CDR3 is 19 amino acids long. The ends were cut back, 6 bases at V and 0 bases at J, with 21 bases in the middle. The CDR3 DNA reads as TGCGCCAGCAGGCCTATAGGCCTTCAGGATACCTCTGGGGCCAACGTCCTGACTTTC. It encodes CASRPIGLQDTSGANVLTF.

As DNA, the CDR3 is TGTGCCTGGTCCTCCCCGGGGGGATATGGAAACACCATATATTTT. Its protein product is CAWSSPGGYGNTIYF. The V call is TRBV30, the J call TRBJ1-3, with D perhaps matching TRBD1 (5 bases). This CDR3 is 15 amino acids long. CDR1 is GTSNPN and CDR2 is SVGIG in the germline V gene (reference sequence). V was pared by 5 bases and J by 3 bases, with 17 bases between.

The chain recombines TRBV11-2 with TRBJ2-7; maybe TRBD1 (5 bases). CDR1 and CDR2 from the germline V gene are SGHAT and FQNNGV. V lost 5 bases, J lost 1 base, and 15 bases lay in between. This CDR3 region has 15 residues. The CDR3: CASSQDQGPSYEQYF. In DNA, the CDR3 is TGTGCCAGCAGCCAAGACCAGGGTCCTTCCTACGAGCAGTACTTC. The full variable domain, its missing parts supplied by reference TRBV11-2 and TRBJ2-7, is EAGVAQSPRYKIIEKRQSVAFWCNPISGHATLYWYQQILGQGPKLLIQFQNNGVVDDSQLPKDRFSAERLKGVDSTLKIQPAKLEDSAVYLCASSQDQGPSYEQYFGPGTRLTVT.

The J gene is TRBJ2-2, the V gene TRBV6-5; weak D call: TRBD1 (6 bases). The CDR3 is 16 residues long. V was cut by 3 bases and J by 2 bases, with 13 bases left in between. CDR1 MNHEY and CDR2 SVGAGI come from the germline V gene. DNA for the CDR3: TGTGCCAGCAGTTATTTCCAGGGGACCAACACCGGGGAGCTGTTTTTT. The encoded protein is CASSYFQGTNTGELFF.

This clone was counted between two and nine times. CDR3 nucleotide sequence: TGTGCCAGCAGCCAAGTAGTGGGGGGGAGCACTGAAGCTTTCTTT. As protein: CASSQVVGGSTEAFF. The gene calls are TRBV14 and TRBJ1-1, with D tentatively TRBD1 (5 bases). V shed 1 base and J shed 4 bases, with 13 bases lying between them. This CDR3 region has 15 residues. Germline V CDR1 and CDR2: SGHDN, FVKESK.

The chain couples TRBV28 to TRBJ1-1; 9 nucleotides match TRBD1. J was trimmed by 4 bases and V by 7 bases; bases with no gene match: 4. The CDR3 covers 13 residues. Germline V gives CDR1 MDHEN, CDR2 SYDVKM. In DNA, the CDR3 is TGTGCCAGCATGGACAGGGGAACCACTGAAGCTTTCTTT. Translation gives CASMDRGTTEAFF.

V usage is TRBV12-3 or TRBV12-4 and J usage is TRBJ1-1; 7 bases align to TRBD1. CDR3 length: 12 residues. V trimming: 7 bases; J trimming: 7 bases; junction bases outside the gene matches: 6. DNA of the CDR3: TGTGCCAGCATCTCGGGACAGTATGAAGCTTTCTTT. Protein sequence: CASISGQYEAFF.

The count of this clone is one. The J gene is TRBJ1-2, the V gene TRBV10-3, with D possibly being TRBD1 (6 bases). Germline loops: CDR1 ENHRY, CDR2 SYGVKD. Trimming removed 2 bases at V and 4 bases at J, with 20 bases between. The CDR3 sequence is 17 residues long. The CDR3 DNA reads TGTGCCATCAGTGAGGGCCAAGGGGGGGCCAATGCCTATGGCTACACCTTC. This translates into CAISEGQGGANAYGYTF.

The rearrangement uses TRBV9 and TRBJ2-1; possibly TRBD1 for D (6 bases). Germline lookup yields CDR1 SGDLS and CDR2 YYNGEE. V lost 0 bases, J lost 8 bases, and 15 bases lay in between. The CDR3 extends over 15 amino acids. CDR3 nucleotides: TGTGCCAGCAGCGTAGGGGCAGGGGTCGGCGATGAGCAGTTCTTC. Its translation: CASSVGAGVGDEQFF.

The CDR3: CASSPPNGELFF. DNA of the CDR3: TGTGCCAGCTCACCTCCTAACGGGGAGCTGTTTTTT. This chain links TRBV18 with TRBJ2-2; D gene uncertain. This CDR3 contains 12 residues. Germline-derived CDR1 and CDR2 are KGHSH and LQKENI. V was cut by 3 bases and J by 7 bases, with 6 bases left in between.